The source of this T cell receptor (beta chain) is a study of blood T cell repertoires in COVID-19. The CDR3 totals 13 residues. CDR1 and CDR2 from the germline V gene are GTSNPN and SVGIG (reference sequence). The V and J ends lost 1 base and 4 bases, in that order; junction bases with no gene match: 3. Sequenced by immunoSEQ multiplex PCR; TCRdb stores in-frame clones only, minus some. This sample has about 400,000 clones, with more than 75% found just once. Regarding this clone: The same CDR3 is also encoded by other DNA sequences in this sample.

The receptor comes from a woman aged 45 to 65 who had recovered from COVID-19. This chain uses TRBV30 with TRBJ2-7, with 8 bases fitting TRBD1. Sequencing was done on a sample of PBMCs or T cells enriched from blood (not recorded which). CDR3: CAWSGTGGYEQYF. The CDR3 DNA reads TGTGCCTGGAGTGGCACAGGGGGTTACGAGCAGTACTTC.